This is a list of T cell receptor beta chains from one sample in a study of blood T cell repertoires in COVID-19. Data came from immunoSEQ multiplex PCR; TCRdb stores just in-frame clones and leaves some out. In the table there are about 250,000 clones, approximately 84% of which are singletons. What was sequenced was peripheral blood. All receptors come from a person between 65 and 79 years old with COVID-19, enrolled during active disease. Both conserved end residues are part of each CDR3. A D gene is named only where the DNA matches it firmly. A row's size may be missing; if present it is once, few, many or a size class.

v_call,d_call,clone_size,j_call,cdr3_aa,cdr3_nt
TRBV30,TRBD1,.,TRBJ1-2,CAWSVGRHQGVTYTF,TGTGCCTGGAGTGTCGGCAGACATCAGGGGGTCACGTACACCTTC
TRBV2,TRBD1,.,TRBJ1-6,CASSLGTGVLALHF,TGTGCCAGCAGCCTTGGGACAGGGGTGTTAGCTCTCCACTTT
TRBV6-1,.,.,TRBJ2-1,CASSVGGPPNYNEQFF,TGTGCCAGCAGTGTTGGAGGGCCTCCTAACTACAATGAGCAGTTCTTC
TRBV11-3,TRBD1,.,TRBJ2-2,CASSSSRDREGELFF,TGTGCCAGCAGCTCGTCCCGGGACAGGGAAGGGGAGCTGTTTTTT
TRBV28,TRBD2,.,TRBJ2-5,CASTGTSGPGGETQYF,TGTGCCAGCACCGGGACTAGCGGCCCCGGAGGGGAGACCCAGTACTTC
TRBV28,.,.,TRBJ2-7,CASSNSWLGDEQYF,TGTGCCAGCAGTAACAGTTGGTTGGGCGACGAGCAGTACTTC
TRBV24-1,.,.,TRBJ2-1,CATSVAGPLNEQFF,TGTGCCACCAGTGTAGCAGGGCCCCTCAATGAGCAGTTCTTC
TRBV6-5,TRBD1,few,TRBJ2-2,CASSSGTGPGELFF,TGTGCCAGCAGTTCCGGGACAGGGCCGGGGGAGCTGTTTTTT
TRBV18,.,once,TRBJ1-1,CASSPEAPGAGTEAFF,TGTGCCAGCTCACCAGAGGCGCCAGGGGCCGGCACTGAAGCTTTCTTT
TRBV18,TRBD2,.,TRBJ2-3,CASSPAAGADTQYF,TGTGCCAGCTCACCAGCGGCGGGGGCAGATACGCAGTATTTT
TRBV7-2,TRBD1,.,TRBJ1-4,CASSLDGQGGKLFF,TGTGCCAGCAGCTTGGATGGACAGGGTGGAAAACTGTTTTTT
TRBV28,.,.,TRBJ1-5,CASTLRQVGNQPQHF,TGTGCCAGCACGTTAAGACAGGTGGGCAATCAGCCCCAGCATTTT
TRBV11-2,.,once,TRBJ1-1,CASSQDRDTEAFF,TGTGCCAGCAGCCAGGACAGAGACACTGAAGCTTTCTTT
TRBV7-2,TRBD2,.,TRBJ2-3,CASSQGLAGTDTQYF,TGTGCCAGCAGCCAAGGACTAGCGGGCACAGATACGCAGTATTTT
TRBV5-5,.,.,TRBJ2-7,CASSPTAYEQYF,TGTGCCAGCAGCCCAACGGCCTACGAGCAGTACTTC
TRBV4-3,TRBD1,.,TRBJ2-7,CASSQGTGPTYEQYF,TGCGCCAGCAGCCAAGGGACAGGGCCAACGTACGAGCAGTACTTC
TRBV2,.,.,TRBJ1-2,CASRGTVNYGYTF,TGTGCCAGCAGGGGGACTGTTAACTATGGCTACACCTTC
TRBV7-9,.,.,TRBJ1-1,CASQFGNTEAFF,TGTGCCAGCCAGTTTGGGAACACTGAAGCTTTCTTT
TRBV6-2/TRBV6-3,TRBD1,.,TRBJ2-7,CASSPDRTYEQYF,TGTGCCAGCAGCCCGGACAGGACCTACGAGCAGTACTTC
TRBV7-8,TRBD1,.,TRBJ1-5,CASSPGQGARGEPQHF,TGTGCCAGCAGCCCGGGACAGGGGGCGCGAGGGGAGCCCCAGCATTTT
TRBV28,TRBD1,few,TRBJ2-7,CASSPLSRDRVYEQYF,TGTGCCAGCAGTCCCCTCTCCCGGGACAGGGTGTACGAGCAGTACTTC
TRBV28,TRBD1,.,TRBJ2-2,CASTTGNKINTGELFF,TGTGCCAGCACGACAGGGAACAAGATTAACACCGGGGAGCTGTTTTTT
TRBV28,.,once,TRBJ2-2,CASTRSSGELFF,TGTGCCAGCACCCGTAGCAGCGGGGAGCTGTTTTTT
TRBV7-2,TRBD1,.,TRBJ1-2,CASSQRQGADGYTF,TGTGCCAGCAGCCAACGACAGGGGGCGGATGGCTACACCTTC
TRBV5-1,TRBD1,few,TRBJ1-2,CASSKRQGGGGYTF,TGCGCCAGCAGCAAGAGACAGGGTGGAGGTGGCTACACCTTC
TRBV28,.,.,TRBJ1-2,CASSPPDRTYGYTF,TGTGCCAGCAGTCCCCCCGACAGGACCTATGGCTACACCTTC
TRBV10-2,TRBD1,.,TRBJ2-1,CASRQGIANEQFF,TGCGCCAGCAGACAGGGGATCGCCAATGAGCAGTTCTTC
TRBV30,.,few,TRBJ1-3,CAWSRRTAVTGNTIYF,TGTGCCTGGAGCCGGAGGACGGCGGTCACTGGAAACACCATATATTTT
TRBV28,.,few,TRBJ1-4,CASSLGGAEYEKLFF,TGTGCCAGCAGTTTGGGGGGGGCCGAATACGAAAAACTGTTTTTT
TRBV20-1,TRBD2,.,TRBJ2-1,CSASPSLAGVYEQFF,TGCAGTGCTAGTCCGTCCCTAGCGGGAGTCTATGAGCAGTTCTTC
TRBV2,TRBD2,.,TRBJ2-2,CASMRLAGGTGELFF,TGTGCCAGCATGAGACTAGCGGGGGGCACCGGGGAGCTGTTTTTT
TRBV11-3,TRBD1,.,TRBJ1-2,CASSCSVETGDKHYGYTF,TGTGCCAGCAGCTGTTCTGTTGAAACAGGGGACAAACACTATGGCTACACCTTC
TRBV5-5,.,.,TRBJ2-7,CASRDRDTLSYEQYF,TGTGCCAGCAGAGACCGGGACACACTCTCCTACGAGCAGTACTTC
TRBV3-1/TRBV3-2,.,.,TRBJ2-3,CASSQVLGSDTQYF,TGTGCCAGCAGCCAAGTTTTGGGCTCAGATACGCAGTATTTT
TRBV6-5,TRBD1,.,TRBJ1-1,CASSSGDRGFEAFF,TGTGCCAGCAGTTCCGGGGACAGGGGCTTTGAAGCTTTCTTT
TRBV7-8,.,few,TRBJ1-1,CASSLGSGFMNTEAFF,TGTGCCAGCAGCTTAGGGTCAGGGTTCATGAACACTGAAGCTTTCTTT
TRBV5-1,.,.,TRBJ2-5,CASRGAELAQYF,TGCGCCAGCAGGGGGGCTGAATTGGCCCAGTACTTC
TRBV6-5,TRBD1,.,TRBJ1-1,CASSLRTGGTEAFF,TGTGCCAGCAGTTTACGGACAGGGGGCACTGAAGCTTTCTTT
TRBV16,.,.,TRBJ2-7,CASSPRTYEQYF,TGTGCCAGCAGCCCGAGAACCTACGAGCAGTACTTC
TRBV28,.,few,TRBJ1-1,CASSFSGSRTEAFF,TGTGCCAGCAGTTTTTCCGGGTCGAGGACTGAAGCTTTCTTT
TRBV4-1,TRBD1,.,TRBJ1-1,CASSQDSTGQGNTEAFF,TGCGCCAGCAGCCAAGATTCGACGGGACAGGGGAACACTGAAGCTTTCTTT
TRBV6-6,TRBD1,.,TRBJ2-7,CASSSSPQGAYEQYF,TGTGCCAGCAGTTCCTCTCCTCAGGGGGCCTACGAGCAGTACTTC
TRBV7-9,TRBD1,.,TRBJ2-3,CASSAPSPGQVKESDTQYF,TGTGCCAGCAGCGCCCCGTCTCCGGGACAGGTCAAAGAATCAGATACGCAGTATTTT
TRBV19,.,few,TRBJ2-3,CASSLGADTDTQYF,TGTGCCAGTAGTCTGGGAGCGGACACAGATACGCAGTATTTT
TRBV7-9,.,.,TRBJ2-1,CASSPRPSTTIYNEQFF,TGTGCCAGCAGCCCCCGCCCTAGTACCACCATATACAATGAGCAGTTCTTC
TRBV18,TRBD1,.,TRBJ1-2,CASSPPDRAYGYTF,TGTGCCAGCTCACCACCGGACAGGGCCTATGGCTACACCTTC
TRBV12-5,TRBD1,.,TRBJ1-1,CASGLVYETGGVNTEAFF,TGTGCTAGTGGTTTGGTATACGAGACAGGGGGAGTGAACACTGAAGCTTTCTTT
TRBV12-2,.,once,TRBJ1-6,CASRSRQGVLKAHNSPLHF,TGTGCAAGTCGCTCTCGACAGGGGGTCCTAAAGGCGCATAATTCACCCCTCCACTTT
TRBV5-4,TRBD1,.,TRBJ1-2,CASSGPGTGLGDYGYTF,TGTGCCAGCAGCGGTCCCGGGACAGGGCTAGGTGACTATGGCTACACCTTC
TRBV2,.,.,TRBJ2-5,CASSEQSLGETQYF,TGTGCCAGCAGTGAACAGAGCCTCGGGGAGACCCAGTACTTC
TRBV5-6,.,.,TRBJ2-6,CASTSFWGEVGSGANVLTF,TGTGCCAGCACCTCATTTTGGGGAGAGGTGGGCTCTGGGGCCAACGTCCTGACTTTC